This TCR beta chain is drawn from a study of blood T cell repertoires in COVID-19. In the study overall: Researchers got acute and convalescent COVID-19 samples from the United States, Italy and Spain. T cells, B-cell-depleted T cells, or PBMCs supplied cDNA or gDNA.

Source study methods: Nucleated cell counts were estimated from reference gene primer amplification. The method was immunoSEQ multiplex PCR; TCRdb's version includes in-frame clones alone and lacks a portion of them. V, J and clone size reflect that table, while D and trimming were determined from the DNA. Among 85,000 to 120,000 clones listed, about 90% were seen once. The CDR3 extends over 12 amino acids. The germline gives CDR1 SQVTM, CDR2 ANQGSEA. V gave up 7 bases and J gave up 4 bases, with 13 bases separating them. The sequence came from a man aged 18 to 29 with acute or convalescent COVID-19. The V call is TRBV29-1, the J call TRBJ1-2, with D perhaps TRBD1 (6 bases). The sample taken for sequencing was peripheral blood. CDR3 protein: CSARTEGYGYTF. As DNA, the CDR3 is TGCAGCGCTCGGACAGAGGGCTATGGCTACACCTTC.